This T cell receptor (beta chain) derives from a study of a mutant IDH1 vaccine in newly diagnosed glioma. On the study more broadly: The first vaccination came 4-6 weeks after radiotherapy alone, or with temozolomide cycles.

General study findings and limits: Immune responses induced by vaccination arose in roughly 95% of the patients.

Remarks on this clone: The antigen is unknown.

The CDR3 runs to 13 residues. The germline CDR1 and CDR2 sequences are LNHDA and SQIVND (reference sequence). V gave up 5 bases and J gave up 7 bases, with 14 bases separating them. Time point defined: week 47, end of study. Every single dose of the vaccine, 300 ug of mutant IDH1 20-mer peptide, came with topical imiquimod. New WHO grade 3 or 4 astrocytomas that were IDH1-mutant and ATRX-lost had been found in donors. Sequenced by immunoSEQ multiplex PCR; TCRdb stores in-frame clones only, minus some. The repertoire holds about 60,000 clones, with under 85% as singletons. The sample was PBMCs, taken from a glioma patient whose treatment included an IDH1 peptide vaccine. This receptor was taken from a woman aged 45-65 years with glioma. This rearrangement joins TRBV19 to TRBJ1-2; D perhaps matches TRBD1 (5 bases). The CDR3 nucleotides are TGTGCCAGTAGTCCCAACGCAGGGAGTGGCTACACCTTC. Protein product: CASSPNAGSGYTF.